Described below is a single T cell receptor (beta chain) sequence and its context. The record originates from a study of blood T cell repertoires in COVID-19. Study at large: Acute-phase and convalescent COVID-19 samples originated in the United States, Italy and Spain. T cells, B-cell-depleted T cells, or PBMCs provided the cDNA or gDNA that served as material.

Methods used by the authors: Nucleated cell number was recorded as an estimate derived from reference gene primer amplification. Produced via immunoSEQ multiplex PCR; TCRdb's table is partial and in-frame only. The V and J calls and clone size were taken over from that table, and D and trimming were inferred from the DNA. The table includes roughly 250,000 clones, roughly 90% detected once. This CDR3 has 15 residues. V dropped 1 base and J dropped 6; count of bases not matched to a gene: 5. Germline CDR1 PRHDT, CDR2 FYEKMQ (reference sequence). This TCR was sampled from a middle-aged woman who had recovered from COVID-19. V gene TRBV13 combines with J gene TRBJ2-4, with 8 bases matching TRBD2. Sequencing was performed on peripheral blood. As DNA, the CDR3 is TGTGCCAGCAGCTTAGACGGCCTAGCGGGAAACATTCAGTACTTC. Translated, it gives CASSLDGLAGNIQYF.